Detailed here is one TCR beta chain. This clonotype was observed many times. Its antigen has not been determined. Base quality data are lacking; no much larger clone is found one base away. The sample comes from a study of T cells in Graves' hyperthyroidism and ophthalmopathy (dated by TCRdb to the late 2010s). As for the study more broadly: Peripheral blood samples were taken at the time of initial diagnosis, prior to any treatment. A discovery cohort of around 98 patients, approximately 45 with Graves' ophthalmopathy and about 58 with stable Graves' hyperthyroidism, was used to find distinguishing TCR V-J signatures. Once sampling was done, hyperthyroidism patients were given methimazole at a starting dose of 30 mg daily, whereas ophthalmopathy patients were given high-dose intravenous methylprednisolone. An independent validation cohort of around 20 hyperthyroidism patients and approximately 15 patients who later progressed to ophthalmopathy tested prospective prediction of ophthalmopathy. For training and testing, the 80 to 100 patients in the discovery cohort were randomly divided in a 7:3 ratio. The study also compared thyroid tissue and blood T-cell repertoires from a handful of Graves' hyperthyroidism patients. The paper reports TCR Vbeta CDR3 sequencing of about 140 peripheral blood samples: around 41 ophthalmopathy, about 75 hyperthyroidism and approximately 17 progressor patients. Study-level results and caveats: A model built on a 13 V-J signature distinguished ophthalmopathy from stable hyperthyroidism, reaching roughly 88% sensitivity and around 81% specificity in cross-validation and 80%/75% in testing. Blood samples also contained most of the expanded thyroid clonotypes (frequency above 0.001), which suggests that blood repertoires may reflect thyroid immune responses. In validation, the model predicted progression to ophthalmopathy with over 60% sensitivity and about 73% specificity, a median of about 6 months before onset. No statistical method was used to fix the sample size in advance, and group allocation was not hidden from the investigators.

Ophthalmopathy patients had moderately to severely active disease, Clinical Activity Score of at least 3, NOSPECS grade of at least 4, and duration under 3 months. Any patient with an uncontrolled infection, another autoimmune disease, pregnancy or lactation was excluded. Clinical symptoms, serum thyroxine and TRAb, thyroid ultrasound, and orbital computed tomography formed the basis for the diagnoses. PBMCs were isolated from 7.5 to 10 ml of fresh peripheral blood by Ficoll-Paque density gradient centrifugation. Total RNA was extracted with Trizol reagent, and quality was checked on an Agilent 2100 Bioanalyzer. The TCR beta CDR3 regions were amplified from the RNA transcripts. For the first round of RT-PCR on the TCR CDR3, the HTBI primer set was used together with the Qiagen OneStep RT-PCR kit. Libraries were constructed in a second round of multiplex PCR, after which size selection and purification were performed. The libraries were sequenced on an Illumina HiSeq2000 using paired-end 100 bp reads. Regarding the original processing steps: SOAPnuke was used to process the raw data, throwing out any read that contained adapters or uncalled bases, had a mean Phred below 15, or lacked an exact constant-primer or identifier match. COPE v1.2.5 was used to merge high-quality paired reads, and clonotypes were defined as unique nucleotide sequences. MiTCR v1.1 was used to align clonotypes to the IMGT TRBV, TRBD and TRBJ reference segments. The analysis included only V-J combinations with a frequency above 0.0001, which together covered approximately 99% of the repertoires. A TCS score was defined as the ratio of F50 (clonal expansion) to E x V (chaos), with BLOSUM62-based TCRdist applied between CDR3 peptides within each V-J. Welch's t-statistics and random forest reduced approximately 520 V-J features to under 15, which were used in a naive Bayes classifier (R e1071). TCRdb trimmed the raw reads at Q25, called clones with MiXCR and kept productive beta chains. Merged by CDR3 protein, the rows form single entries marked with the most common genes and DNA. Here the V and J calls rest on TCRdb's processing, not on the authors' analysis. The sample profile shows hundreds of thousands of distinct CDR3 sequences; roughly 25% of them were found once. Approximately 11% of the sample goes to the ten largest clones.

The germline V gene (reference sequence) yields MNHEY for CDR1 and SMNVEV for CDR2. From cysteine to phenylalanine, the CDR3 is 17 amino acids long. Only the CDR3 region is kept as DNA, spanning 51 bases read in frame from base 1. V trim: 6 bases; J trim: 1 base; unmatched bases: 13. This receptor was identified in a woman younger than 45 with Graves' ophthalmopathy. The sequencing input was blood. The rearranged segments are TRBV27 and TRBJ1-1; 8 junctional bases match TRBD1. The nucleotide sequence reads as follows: TGTGCCAGCAGCCTCGACAGGGGCAGAAGAGGGAACACTGAAGCTTTCTTT. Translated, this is CASSLDRGRRGNTEAFF.